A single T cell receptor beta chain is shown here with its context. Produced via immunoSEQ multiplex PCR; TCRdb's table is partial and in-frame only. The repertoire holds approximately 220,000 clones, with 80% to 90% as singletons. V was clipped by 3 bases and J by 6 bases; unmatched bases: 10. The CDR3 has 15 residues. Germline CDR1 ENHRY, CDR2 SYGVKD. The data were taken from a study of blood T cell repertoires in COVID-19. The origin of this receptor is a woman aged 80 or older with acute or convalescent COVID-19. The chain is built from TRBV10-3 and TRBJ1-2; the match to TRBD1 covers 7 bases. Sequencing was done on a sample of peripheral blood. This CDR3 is CAISEIPGGSNGYTF. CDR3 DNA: TGTGCCATCAGTGAAATTCCAGGGGGTTCAAATGGCTACACCTTC.